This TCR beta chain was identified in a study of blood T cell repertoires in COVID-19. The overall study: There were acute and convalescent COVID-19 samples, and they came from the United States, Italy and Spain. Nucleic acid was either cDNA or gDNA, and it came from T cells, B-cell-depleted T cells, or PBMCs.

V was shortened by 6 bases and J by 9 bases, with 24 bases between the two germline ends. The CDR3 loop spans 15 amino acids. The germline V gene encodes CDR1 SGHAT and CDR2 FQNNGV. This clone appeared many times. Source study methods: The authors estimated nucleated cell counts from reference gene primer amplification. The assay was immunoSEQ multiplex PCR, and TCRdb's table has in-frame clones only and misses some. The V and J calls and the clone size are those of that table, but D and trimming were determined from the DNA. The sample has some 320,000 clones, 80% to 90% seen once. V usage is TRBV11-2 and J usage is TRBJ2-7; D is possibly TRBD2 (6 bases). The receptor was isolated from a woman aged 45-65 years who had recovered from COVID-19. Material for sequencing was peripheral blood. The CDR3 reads CASSDKVALEGRQYF. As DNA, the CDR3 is TGTGCCAGCAGTGACAAAGTTGCTTTGGAGGGGCGGCAGTACTTC.